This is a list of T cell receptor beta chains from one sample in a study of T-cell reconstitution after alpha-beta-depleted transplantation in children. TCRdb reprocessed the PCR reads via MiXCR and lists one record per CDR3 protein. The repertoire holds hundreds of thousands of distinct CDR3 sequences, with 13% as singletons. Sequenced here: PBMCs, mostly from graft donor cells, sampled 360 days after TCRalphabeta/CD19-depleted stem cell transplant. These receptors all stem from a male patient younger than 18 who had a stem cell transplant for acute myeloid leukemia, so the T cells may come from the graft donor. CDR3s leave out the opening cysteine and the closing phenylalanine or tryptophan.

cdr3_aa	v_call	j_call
ASRRVVRRDKDTQY	TRBV27	TRBJ2-3
AISPGPHLEAF	TRBV10-3	TRBJ1-1
ASSPPGRAGNTIY	TRBV4-2	TRBJ1-3
ASSMSGTSGNQETQY	TRBV12-1	TRBJ2-5
ASSLRGGQPPGANVLT	TRBV12-3/TRBV12-4	TRBJ2-6
ASRTRGNQPQH	TRBV28	TRBJ1-5
ASSLPGWLAGGPRTGELF	TRBV28	TRBJ2-2
ASRQGGQNTGELF	TRBV4-2	TRBJ2-2
ASSIDILFQRAGELF	TRBV19	TRBJ2-2
ASLQPSASYEQY	TRBV2	TRBJ2-7
ASSRLAGGPETQY	TRBV5-1	TRBJ2-5
ASSLKPAGELF	TRBV6-4	TRBJ2-2
ASSQGGLDTGWETQY	TRBV4-2	TRBJ2-5
ASSYSHGSSYEQY	TRBV6-5	TRBJ2-7
ASSGTSGSWIYEQY	TRBV7-2	TRBJ2-7
SARVASGSVTDTQY	TRBV20-1	TRBJ2-3
ASSRQNSYEQY	TRBV6-1	TRBJ2-7
ASSEGLAGLRDNEQF	TRBV4-3	TRBJ2-1
ASSPLRRDVEQY	TRBV12-3/TRBV12-4	TRBJ2-7
ASGSGREETQY	TRBV7-8	TRBJ2-5
ASSEYLGLAGYNEQF	TRBV25-1	TRBJ2-1
ASSLSLGETQY	TRBV28	TRBJ2-5
SVEDRFGLASYNEQF	TRBV29-1	TRBJ2-1
ASSWGAGADEQF	TRBV12-3/TRBV12-4	TRBJ2-1
ASRLWNEQF	TRBV7-2	TRBJ2-1